This T cell receptor beta chain was found in a study of blood T cell repertoires in COVID-19. V lost 2 bases to trimming and J lost 10 bases; unmatched junction nucleotides: 3. The length of the CDR3 is 12 residues. Germline V lookup: CDR1 KGHDR, CDR2 SFDVKD. Assay used: immunoSEQ multiplex PCR; TCRdb lists only in-frame clones, some missing. The sample includes some 75,000 clones, roughly 91% of them seen just once. The sequence came from a man in his sixties with acute or convalescent COVID-19. This chain uses TRBV24-1 with TRBJ1-2; 7 nucleotides agree with TRBD1. Sequencing used peripheral blood. The CDR3 nucleotides are TGTGCCACCAGTGATTCCGACAGGGACTACACCTTC. Protein product: CATSDSDRDYTF.